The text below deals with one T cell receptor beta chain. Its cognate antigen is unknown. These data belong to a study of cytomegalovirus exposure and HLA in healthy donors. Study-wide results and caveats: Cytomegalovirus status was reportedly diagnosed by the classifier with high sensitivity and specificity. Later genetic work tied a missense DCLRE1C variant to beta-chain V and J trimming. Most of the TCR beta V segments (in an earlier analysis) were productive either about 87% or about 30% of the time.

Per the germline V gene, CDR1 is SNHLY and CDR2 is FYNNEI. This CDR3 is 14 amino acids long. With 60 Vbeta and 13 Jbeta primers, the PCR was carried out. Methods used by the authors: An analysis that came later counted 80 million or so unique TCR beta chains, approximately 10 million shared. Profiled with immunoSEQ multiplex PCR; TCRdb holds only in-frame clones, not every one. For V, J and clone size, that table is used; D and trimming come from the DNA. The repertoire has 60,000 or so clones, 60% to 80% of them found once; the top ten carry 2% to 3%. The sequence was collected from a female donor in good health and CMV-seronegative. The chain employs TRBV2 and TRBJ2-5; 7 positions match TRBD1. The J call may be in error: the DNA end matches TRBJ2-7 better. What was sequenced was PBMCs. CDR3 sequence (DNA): TGTGCCAGCACTTTCGGGACAGCGAACTACGAGCAGTACTTC. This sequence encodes CASTFGTANYEQYF.